A single sample gave rise to the 7 T cell receptor beta chains below, sequenced in a study of blood T cell repertoires in COVID-19. TCRdb's copy holds only in-frame clones and misses some; the assay was immunoSEQ multiplex PCR. Here the sample spans tens of thousands of clones, roughly 85% being singletons. Sequenced: peripheral blood. These receptors were taken from a human donor in a cohort sampled during active COVID-19.

The rearrangement links TRBV7-3 to TRBJ2-3; unclear D gene. CDR1 and CDR2 (germline): SGHTA, FQGTGA. The ends were cut back, 3 bases at V and 1 base at J, with 8 bases in the middle. This CDR3 region has 14 residues. The CDR3 region has the DNA TGTGCCAGCAGCTTCGAGGTTGGCACAGATACGCAGTATTTT. Encoded protein: CASSFEVGTDTQYF.

The chain uses TRBV18 and TRBJ2-4; 9 bases fit TRBD1. V lost 0 bases and J lost 1; bases outside the gene matches: 4. Per germline, CDR1 KGHSH and CDR2 LQKENI. CDR3 size: 17 residues. The DNA of the CDR3 is TGTGCCAGCTCACCACCTGGACAGGGGACGGCCAAAAACATTCAGTACTTC. Translation: CASSPPGQGTAKNIQYF.

The rearrangement uses TRBV3-1 (or the pseudogene TRBV3-2) and TRBJ2-7; unclear D gene. CDR3 length equals 14 residues. Per germline, CDR1 LGHDT and CDR2 YNNKEL (reference sequence). V lost 0 bases to trimming and J lost 1 base, with 7 bases between them. CDR3 in amino acids: CASSQERFSYEQYF. CDR3 coding DNA: TGTGCCAGCAGCCAAGAGCGATTTTCCTACGAGCAGTACTTC.

The chain recombines TRBV4-3 with TRBJ2-7, with 7 bases that match TRBD1. Per the germline V gene, CDR1 is LGHNA and CDR2 is YSLEER. The CDR3 extends over 15 amino acids. Trimming took 0 bases from V and 3 from J; bases not matched to a gene: 5. CDR3 nucleotide sequence: TGCGCCAGCAGCCAAGATTTTGCAGGGGGCTACGAGCAGTACTTC. As protein: CASSQDFAGGYEQYF.

This clone was observed a handful of times. CDR3 amino acids: CASSPTDYLEQFF. CDR3 nucleotides: TGTGCCAGCAGCCCGACGGACTACCTTGAGCAGTTCTTC. The chain uses TRBV7-9 and TRBJ2-1, with D possibly TRBD2 on 6 matching bases. The CDR3 has 13 amino acids. Germline V gene data show CDR1 as SEHNR and CDR2 as FQNEAQ (reference sequence). Trimming took off 5 bases at V and 9 bases at J, with 14 bases between the two ends.

This chain joins TRBV15 and TRBJ1-1; D is possibly TRBD1 (5 bases). V lost 4 bases and J lost 2, with 23 bases in between. CDR1 and CDR2 from the germline V gene are LNHNV and YYDKDF (reference sequence). The CDR3 covers 18 residues. This chain's CDR3 is CATSTHRSVLGINTEAFF. CDR3 DNA sequence: TGTGCCACCAGCACCCACAGGTCGGTCTTGGGAATAAACACTGAAGCTTTCTTT.

The chain joins TRBV28 to TRBJ1-4, with D perhaps matching TRBD1 (6 bases). The germline V gene has CDR1 MDHEN and CDR2 SYDVKM. V was clipped by 6 bases and J by 8 bases, with 16 bases between them. CDR3 length: 14 amino acids. CDR3 nucleotides: TGTGCCAGCAGATATCTGGGGGGGCGGGAAAAACTGTTTTTT. Translated, it gives CASRYLGGREKLFF.